This T cell receptor (beta chain) appears in the sequencing data of a study of cytotoxic CD8 clonotypes in ibrutinib-treated CLL. Generated by immunoSEQ multiplex PCR, the TCRdb table keeps only in-frame clones and is missing some. The sample contains a few hundred thousand clones, around four fifths of which appear only once. The CDR3 extends over 15 amino acids. With 3 bases removed from V and 1 base from J, the gap between germline ends came to 10 bases. Germline loops: CDR1 LNHDA, CDR2 SQIVND (reference sequence). Sample: PBMCs, taken before ibrutinib treatment. The chain couples TRBV19 to TRBJ1-5; D gene uncertain. The TCR sequence derives from a human donor with chronic lymphocytic leukemia. DNA of the CDR3: TGTGCCAGTAGTATCGATCGACAAAGCAATCAGCCCCAGCATTTT. It is translated as CASSIDRQSNQPQHF.